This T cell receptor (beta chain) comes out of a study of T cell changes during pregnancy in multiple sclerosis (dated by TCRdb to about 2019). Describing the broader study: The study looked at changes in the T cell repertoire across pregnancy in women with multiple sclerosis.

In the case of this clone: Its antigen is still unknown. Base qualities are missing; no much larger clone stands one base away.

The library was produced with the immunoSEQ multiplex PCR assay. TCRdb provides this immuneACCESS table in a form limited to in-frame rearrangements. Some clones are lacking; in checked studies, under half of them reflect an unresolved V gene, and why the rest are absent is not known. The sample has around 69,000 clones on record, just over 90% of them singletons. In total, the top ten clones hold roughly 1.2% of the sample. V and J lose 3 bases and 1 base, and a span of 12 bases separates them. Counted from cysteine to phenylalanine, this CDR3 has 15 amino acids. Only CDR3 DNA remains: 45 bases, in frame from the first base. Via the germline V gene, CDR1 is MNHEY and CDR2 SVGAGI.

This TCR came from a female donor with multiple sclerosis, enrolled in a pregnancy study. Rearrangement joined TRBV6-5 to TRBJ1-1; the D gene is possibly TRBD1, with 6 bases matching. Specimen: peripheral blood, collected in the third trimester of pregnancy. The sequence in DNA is TGTGCCAGCAGTTATAACAGGGTGGCGAACACTGAAGCTTTCTTT. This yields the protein CASSYNRVANTEAFF.